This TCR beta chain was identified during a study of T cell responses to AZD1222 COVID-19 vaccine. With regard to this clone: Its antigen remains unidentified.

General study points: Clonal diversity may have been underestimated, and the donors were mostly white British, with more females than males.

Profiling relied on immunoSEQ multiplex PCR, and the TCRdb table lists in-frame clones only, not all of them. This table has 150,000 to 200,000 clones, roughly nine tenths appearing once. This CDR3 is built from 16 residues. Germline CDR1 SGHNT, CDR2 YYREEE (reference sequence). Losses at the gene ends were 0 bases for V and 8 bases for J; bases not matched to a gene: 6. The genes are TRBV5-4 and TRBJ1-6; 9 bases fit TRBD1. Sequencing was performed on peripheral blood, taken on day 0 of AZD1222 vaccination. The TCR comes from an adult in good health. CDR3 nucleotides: TGTGCCAGCAGCTTGGGAGGACAGGGGAGGGATTCACCCCTCCACTTT. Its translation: CASSLGGQGRDSPLHF.